These 27 T cell receptor beta chains originate from one sample sequenced in a study of blood T cell repertoires in COVID-19. Only in-frame clones appear in the TCRdb table, and some are missing; sequencing was by immunoSEQ multiplex PCR. The sample has about 210,000 clones; roughly 94% are singletons. The material sequenced was peripheral blood. These TCRs come from a man aged 25 to 40 with acute or convalescent COVID-19.

The CDR3 nucleotides read TGTGCCAGCAGCTCACATTCTGGAAACACCATATATTTT. The encoded protein is CASSSHSGNTIYF. The rearrangement uses TRBV11-2 and TRBJ1-3; D is uncertain. Germline CDR1 SGHAT, CDR2 FQNNGV. The CDR3 runs to 13 residues. Trimming shortened V by 4 bases and J by 1 base, and 5 bases separated the two germline ends.

CDR3 nucleotides: TGTGCCAGCAGCGACAGCCGACAGATCTCTGGAAACACCATATATTTT. It specifies CASSDSRQISGNTIYF. V gene TRBV5-4 combines with J gene TRBJ1-3; TRBD1 might be the D (5 bases). The CDR3 runs to 16 residues. Trimming took 4 bases from V and 0 from J, leaving 14 bases between them. Germline loops: CDR1 SGHNT, CDR2 YYREEE (reference sequence).

The gene calls are TRBV27 and TRBJ1-1, with D possibly matching TRBD1 (5 bases). The V gene's germline CDR1 is MNHEY and CDR2 SMNVEV (reference sequence). V lost 2 bases to trimming and J lost 1 base, with 8 bases between them. The CDR3 consists of 14 residues. The CDR3 loop is CASSLGGTNTEAFF. In DNA form, the CDR3 reads TGTGCCAGCAGTTTAGGGGGGACGAACACTGAAGCTTTCTTT.

The chain joins TRBV30 to TRBJ2-5, with 7 bases identical to TRBD2. The J segment lost 1 base and the V segment lost 2 bases, leaving 7 bases of the junction unmatched. Looked up from germline, CDR1 is GTSNPN and CDR2 is SVGIG (reference sequence). The CDR3 is 15 residues long. The CDR3 DNA is TGTGCCTGGAGTAGAGCGGGATTTTCCCAAGAGACCCAGTACTTC. It codes for CAWSRAGFSQETQYF.

The chain combines TRBV28 with TRBJ1-5; D is unresolved. Germline V CDR1 and CDR2: MDHEN, SYDVKM. The ends were cut back, 2 bases at V and 3 bases at J, with 14 bases in the middle. This CDR3 is 16 amino acids long. The DNA of the CDR3 is TGTGCCAGCAGTTTACGTCACCCGACTATCAATCAGCCCCAGCATTTT. Translation gives CASSLRHPTINQPQHF.

V gene TRBV11-3 combines with J gene TRBJ2-5; 12 nucleotides agree with TRBD1. The V gene end was trimmed by 5 bases and the J gene end by 5 bases; junction bases not matched to a gene: 6. This CDR3 is 15 amino acids long. In germline, CDR1 is SGHNT, CDR2 YENEEA. The CDR3 here is CASSLGTGGTETQYF. For the CDR3, the DNA is TGTGCCAGCAGCCTCGGGACAGGGGGCACTGAGACCCAGTACTTC.

The chain combines TRBV4-1 with TRBJ1-5; D unclear. CDR3 length: 15 amino acids. CDR1 is MGHRA and CDR2 is YSYEKL in the germline V gene. V lost 1 base and J lost 7, with 14 bases in between. DNA of the CDR3: TGCGCCAGCAGCCAAGGTTATGAGCCTAGCCAGCCCCAGCATTTT. Translated: CASSQGYEPSQPQHF.

The DNA for the CDR3 is TGTGCCAGCAGCGTAGAAGCTCTAGCAGCAGATACGCAGTATTTT. It translates to CASSVEALAADTQYF. The V call is TRBV9, the J call TRBJ2-3; possibly TRBD2 for D (5 bases). With 0 bases removed from V and 4 bases from J, the gap between germline ends came to 12 bases. The CDR3 has 15 amino acids. Germline V lookup: CDR1 SGDLS, CDR2 YYNGEE. Looking up the rest from reference TRBV9 and TRBJ2-3 gives the full variable domain: DSGVTQTPKHLITATGQRVTLRCSPRSGDLSVYWYQQSLDQGLQFLIQYYNGEERAKGNILERFSAQQFPDLHSELNLSSLELGDSALYFCASSVEALAADTQYFGPGTRLTVL.

This CDR3 is CASSLRENTEAFF. In DNA, the CDR3 is TGTGCCAGCAGCTTGAGAGAAAACACTGAAGCTTTCTTT. The J gene is TRBJ1-1, the V gene TRBV7-6; D not resolved. V was clipped by 3 bases and J by 2 bases, with 7 bases between them. Germline loops: CDR1 SGHVS, CDR2 FNYEAQ. This CDR3 contains 13 residues.

This chain connects TRBV11-2 to TRBJ2-3; weak D call: TRBD1 (6 bases). V was cut by 2 bases and J by 7 bases, with 13 bases left in between. CDR1 is SGHAT and CDR2 is FQNNGV in the germline V gene. This CDR3 contains 14 residues. Here the CDR3 DNA reads TGTGCCAGCAGCTTATCGGGACAACTTAATACGCAGTATTTT. The encoded protein is CASSLSGQLNTQYF.

V usage is TRBV6-2 or TRBV6-3 and J usage is TRBJ2-3; D may be TRBD2 (6 bases). The V end was cut by 5 bases, the J end by 2 bases, with 17 bases between. Germline CDR1 and CDR2: MNHEY and SVGEGT. This CDR3 region has 16 residues. The CDR3 DNA reads as TGTGCCAGCAGTCCCCGGCGATGGAGGGCCACAGATACGCAGTATTTT. Translated: CASSPRRWRATDTQYF.

V is TRBV11-2 and J is TRBJ1-6, with 11 bases identical to TRBD1. The V gene end was trimmed by 1 base and the J gene end by 14 bases; junction bases not matched to a gene: 7. There are 15 residues in the CDR3. Germline V gene data show CDR1 as SGHAT and CDR2 as FQNNGV. The CDR3 here is CASSLGGQGGPTLHF. The CDR3 DNA reads TGTGCCAGCAGCTTAGGGGGACAGGGGGGCCCCACCCTCCACTTT.

This clone was observed once. The V and J genes are TRBV28 and TRBJ1-1; D is undetermined. Trimming left V 10 bases short and J 0 bases short, with 9 bases between. This CDR3 spans 12 amino acids. CDR1 and CDR2 from the germline V gene are MDHEN and SYDVKM. The CDR3 DNA follows: TGTGCCACCCTAAATTTGAACACTGAAGCTTTCTTT. Its translation: CATLNLNTEAFF.

This chain joins TRBV5-1 and TRBJ2-1; possibly TRBD1 for D (6 bases). Trimming stripped 0 bases from V and 2 bases from J, with 9 bases between. The germline V gene encodes CDR1 SGHRS and CDR2 YFSETQ. The CDR3 length is 15 residues. CDR3 region: CASSLVGDTYNEQFF. The CDR3 DNA reads TGCGCCAGCAGCTTGGTCGGGGACACCTACAATGAGCAGTTCTTC. Combining the CDR3 with reference TRBV5-1 and TRBJ2-1 gives the whole variable domain KAGVTQTPRYLIKTRGQQVTLSCSPISGHRSVSWYQQTPGQGLQFLFEYFSETQRNKGNFPGRFSGRQFSNSRSEMNVSTLELGDSALYLCASSLVGDTYNEQFFGPGTRLTVL.

This clone has just a few counts. The rearrangement links TRBV5-1 to TRBJ2-1; 8 bases map to TRBD1. J gave up 5 bases and V 0 bases, and 4 bases lay outside the gene matches. Germline loops: CDR1 SGHRS, CDR2 YFSETQ. The CDR3 sequence is 15 residues long. The CDR3 bases are TGCGCCAGCAGCTTGGGGGGACAGGTGGACAATGAGCAGTTCTTC. Translated, it gives CASSLGGQVDNEQFF. The complete variable domain, with remaining parts taken from reference TRBV5-1 and TRBJ2-1, reads KAGVTQTPRYLIKTRGQQVTLSCSPISGHRSVSWYQQTPGQGLQFLFEYFSETQRNKGNFPGRFSGRQFSNSRSEMNVSTLELGDSALYLCASSLGGQVDNEQFFGPGTRLTVL.

The chain combines TRBV5-6 with TRBJ1-1, with unresolved D. Germline V lookup: CDR1 SGHDT, CDR2 YYEEEE. The CDR3 runs 14 residues. Trimming stripped 5 bases from V and 4 bases from J, with 15 bases between. For the CDR3, the DNA is TGTGCCAGCAGATTTGAGCAGGCTGGCACTGAAGCTTTCTTT. Amino acid sequence: CASRFEQAGTEAFF.

V usage is TRBV5-1 and J usage is TRBJ2-1; TRBD2 matches at 12 bases. The CDR3 runs to 15 residues. CDR1 is SGHRS and CDR2 is YFSETQ in the germline V gene. V gave up 0 bases and J gave up 8 bases; unmatched junction bases: 3. The CDR3 is CASSLASGREHEQFF. Here the CDR3 DNA reads TGCGCCAGCAGCTTGGCTAGCGGGAGGGAGCATGAGCAGTTCTTC.

This rearrangement joins TRBV9 to TRBJ2-3, with TRBD1 matching over 7 bases. CDR3 length: 16 residues. Losses at the gene ends were 3 bases for V and 3 bases for J; bases not matched to a gene: 10. CDR1 SGDLS and CDR2 YYNGEE come from the germline V gene. CDR3 sequence: CASSALDRASTDTQYF. CDR3 DNA sequence: TGTGCCAGCAGCGCCCTTGACAGGGCTAGTACAGATACGCAGTATTTT.

The chain joins TRBV6-5 to TRBJ1-2, with D uncertain. This CDR3 has 15 residues. V lost 0 bases and J 0 bases, leaving 8 bases between the germline ends. The germline V gene has CDR1 MNHEY and CDR2 SVGAGI. This chain's CDR3 is CASSYSGGANYGYTF. The DNA of the CDR3 is TGTGCCAGCAGTTACTCCGGAGGAGCTAACTATGGCTACACCTTC.

This chain joins TRBV9 and TRBJ2-2, with D possibly TRBD2 on 6 matching bases. Per germline, CDR1 SGDLS and CDR2 YYNGEE. CDR3 length equals 14 residues. V lost 5 bases and J 2 bases, leaving 10 bases between the germline ends. CDR3 in amino acids: CASRREINTGELFF. The DNA of the CDR3 is TGTGCCAGCAGACGGGAGATAAACACCGGGGAGCTGTTTTTT.

The V call is TRBV7-9, the J call TRBJ2-3; D gene uncertain. The CDR3 has 12 residues. The germline V gene encodes CDR1 SEHNR and CDR2 FQNEAQ (reference sequence). Trimming took off 6 bases at V and 6 bases at J, with 10 bases between the two ends. The CDR3 DNA follows: TGTGCCAGCAGTTCAACCGGGGATACGCAGTATTTT. Its protein product is CASSSTGDTQYF.

The rearrangement uses TRBV5-4 and TRBJ2-2; tentative D call: TRBD1 (5 bases). The CDR3 is made up of 15 amino acids. The V end lost 4 bases, the J end lost 4 bases, and 14 bases lay between the germline ends. Germline loops: CDR1 SGHNT, CDR2 YYREEE (reference sequence). CDR3 loop: CASSIQGRATGELFF. In nucleotides, the CDR3 is TGTGCCAGCAGCATTCAGGGTCGCGCCACCGGGGAGCTGTTTTTT. The variable domain in full, completed from reference TRBV5-4 and TRBJ2-2, reads ETGVTQSPTHLIKTRGQQVTLRCSSQSGHNTVSWYQQALGQGPQFIFQYYREEENGRGNFPPRFSGLQFPNYSSELNVNALELDDSALYLCASSIQGRATGELFFGEGSRLTVL.

This clone was detected only once. The chain carries TRBV7-2 and TRBJ2-1, with 8 bases matching TRBD1. Looked up from germline, CDR1 is SGHTA and CDR2 is FQGNSA. V lost 1 base, J lost 6 bases, and 8 bases stayed unmatched. This CDR3 has 16 amino acids. Here the CDR3 DNA reads TGTGCCAGCAGCTTAGGTTCCGGACAGGGTGGCAATGAGCAGTTCTTC. It codes for CASSLGSGQGGNEQFF.

The chain is built from TRBV6-5 and TRBJ1-6, with D perhaps matching TRBD1 (5 bases). Trimming left V 4 bases short and J 13 bases short, with 17 bases between. Germline-derived CDR1 and CDR2 are MNHEY and SVGAGI. The CDR3 is made up of 14 amino acids. The CDR3, as DNA: TGTGCCAGCAGTTTATCCTACAAACAGGTCCCCCTCCACTTT. Translated: CASSLSYKQVPLHF.

The chain joins TRBV9 to TRBJ2-7, with 13 nucleotides matching TRBD2. In germline, CDR1 is SGDLS, CDR2 YYNGEE. V was clipped by 4 bases and J by 3 bases; unmatched bases: 4. The CDR3 has 15 amino acids. The chain's CDR3 is CASSLGTSGVYEQYF. The DNA for the CDR3 is TGTGCCAGCAGCCTAGGGACTAGCGGGGTCTACGAGCAGTACTTC. The full variable domain, its missing parts supplied by reference TRBV9 and TRBJ2-7, is DSGVTQTPKHLITATGQRVTLRCSPRSGDLSVYWYQQSLDQGLQFLIQYYNGEERAKGNILERFSAQQFPDLHSELNLSSLELGDSALYFCASSLGTSGVYEQYFGPGTRLTVT.

The V and J genes are TRBV7-8 and TRBJ1-2; unclear D gene. The CDR3 covers 15 residues. Trimming took off 2 bases at V and 0 bases at J, with 10 bases between the two ends. Germline loops: CDR1 SGHVS, CDR2 FQNEAQ. The CDR3 here is CASSLIGGANYGYTF. The CDR3 nucleotides read TGTGCCAGCAGCTTAATCGGTGGTGCTAACTATGGCTACACCTTC.

V gene TRBV6-5 combines with J gene TRBJ1-4; D is possibly TRBD1 (5 bases). The ends were cut back, 6 bases at V and 8 bases at J, with 19 bases in the middle. Germline lookup yields CDR1 MNHEY and CDR2 SVGAGI. The CDR3 runs 15 residues. The CDR3, as DNA: TGTGCCAGCAGGGTCCGGGGGGACCTGCGGGAAAAACTGTTTTTT. Translated: CASRVRGDLREKLFF.